This record concerns one T cell receptor beta chain sequence. Its specificity is not known. This sample was included in a study of somatic mutations in cytotoxic T cells in rheumatoid arthritis. At the level of the study: Certain V beta antibody-stained T-cell populations, V beta1+ cells sequenced for TCRB among them, were flow-sorted to nearly 100% purity.

The CDR3 has 17 amino acids. The germline V gene has CDR1 SQVTM and CDR2 ANQGSEA. V lost 5 bases, J lost 0 bases, and 7 bases stayed unmatched. Study-wide findings and caveats: Neither rheumatoid arthritis patients nor age-matched healthy controls had significantly different CD8+ T-cell clonality from the other group. The largest CD8+ clone made up over 20% of CD8+ cells in 8 of 65 patients.

The protocol was immunoSEQ multiplex PCR, while the TCRdb copy is restricted to in-frame clones and leaves out a portion. The sample lists 35,000 to 45,000 clones, under 85% occurring once. V and J are TRBV29-1 and TRBJ2-4, with TRBD2 matching 13 bases. Sequencing input: CD8+ T cells sorted from blood. The sequence was obtained from a middle-aged man in good health. The CDR3 sequence is CSVRTSGSTLAKNIQYF. Written as DNA, the CDR3 is TGCAGCGTTAGGACTAGCGGGAGTACCCTAGCCAAAAACATTCAGTACTTC.